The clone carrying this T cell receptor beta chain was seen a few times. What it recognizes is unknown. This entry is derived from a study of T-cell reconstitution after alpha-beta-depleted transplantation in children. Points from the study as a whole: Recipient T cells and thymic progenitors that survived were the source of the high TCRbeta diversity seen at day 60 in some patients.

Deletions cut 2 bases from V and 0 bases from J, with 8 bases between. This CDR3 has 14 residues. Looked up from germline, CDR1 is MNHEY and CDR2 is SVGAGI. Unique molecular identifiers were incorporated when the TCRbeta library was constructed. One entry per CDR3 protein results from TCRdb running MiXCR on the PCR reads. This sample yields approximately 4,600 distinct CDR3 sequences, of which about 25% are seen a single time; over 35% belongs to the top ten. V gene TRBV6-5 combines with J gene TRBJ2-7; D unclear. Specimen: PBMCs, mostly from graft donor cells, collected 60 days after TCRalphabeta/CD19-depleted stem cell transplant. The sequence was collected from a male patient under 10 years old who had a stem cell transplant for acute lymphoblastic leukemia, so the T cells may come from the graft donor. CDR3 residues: CASSYAVGSYEQYF. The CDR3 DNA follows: TGTGCCAGCAGTTACGCGGTAGGCTCCTACGAGCAGTACTTC.